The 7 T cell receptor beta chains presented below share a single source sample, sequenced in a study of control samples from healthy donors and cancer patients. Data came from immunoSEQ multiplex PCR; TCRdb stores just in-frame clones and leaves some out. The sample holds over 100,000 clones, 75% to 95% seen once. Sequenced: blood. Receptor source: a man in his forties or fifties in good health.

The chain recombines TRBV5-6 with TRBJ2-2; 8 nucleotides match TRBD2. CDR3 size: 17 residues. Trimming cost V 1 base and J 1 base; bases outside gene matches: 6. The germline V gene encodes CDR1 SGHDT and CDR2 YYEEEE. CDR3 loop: CASSLYVAGGNTGELFF. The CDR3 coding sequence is TGTGCCAGCAGCTTGTACGTTGCGGGGGGGAACACCGGGGAGCTGTTTTTT.

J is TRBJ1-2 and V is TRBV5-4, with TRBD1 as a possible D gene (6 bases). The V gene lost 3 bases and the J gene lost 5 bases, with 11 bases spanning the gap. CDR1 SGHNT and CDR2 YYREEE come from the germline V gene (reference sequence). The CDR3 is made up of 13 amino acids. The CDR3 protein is CASSSGAQYGYTF. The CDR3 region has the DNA TGTGCCAGCAGCTCGGGGGCACAGTATGGCTACACCTTC.

CDR3 protein: CASRVTGGNQPQHF. Written as DNA, the CDR3 is TGTGCCAGCAGGGTGACAGGGGGCAATCAGCCCCAGCATTTT. The gene calls are TRBV6-6 and TRBJ1-5; 8 bases are shared with TRBD1. Germline V gives CDR1 MNHNY, CDR2 SVGAGI (reference sequence). There are 14 residues in the CDR3. V was pared by 6 bases and J by 2 bases, with 3 bases of the junction left unmatched.

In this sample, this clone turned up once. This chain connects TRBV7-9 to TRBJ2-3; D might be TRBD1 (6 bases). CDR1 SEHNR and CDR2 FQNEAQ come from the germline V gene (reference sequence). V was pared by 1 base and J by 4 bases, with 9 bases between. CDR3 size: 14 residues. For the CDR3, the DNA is TGTGCCAGCAGCTTAGAAGGGGGATCAGATACGCAGTATTTT. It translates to CASSLEGGSDTQYF.

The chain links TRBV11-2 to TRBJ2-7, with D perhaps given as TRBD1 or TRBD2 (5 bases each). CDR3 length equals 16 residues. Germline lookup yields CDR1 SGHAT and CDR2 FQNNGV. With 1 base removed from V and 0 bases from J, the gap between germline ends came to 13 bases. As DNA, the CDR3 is TGTGCCAGCAGCTTAGGAGGGGCCTTTATCTCCTACGAGCAGTACTTC. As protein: CASSLGGAFISYEQYF.

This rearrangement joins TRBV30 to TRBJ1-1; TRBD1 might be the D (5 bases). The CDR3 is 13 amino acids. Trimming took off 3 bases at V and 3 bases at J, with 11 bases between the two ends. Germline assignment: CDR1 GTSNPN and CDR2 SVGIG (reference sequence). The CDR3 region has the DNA TGTGCCTGGAGGGTGACAGAATACACTGAAGCTTTCTTT. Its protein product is CAWRVTEYTEAFF.

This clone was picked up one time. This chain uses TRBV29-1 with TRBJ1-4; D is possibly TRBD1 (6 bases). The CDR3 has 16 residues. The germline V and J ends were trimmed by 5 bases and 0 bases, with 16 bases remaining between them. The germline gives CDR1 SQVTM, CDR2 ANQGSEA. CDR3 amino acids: CSVLGGPRSTNEKLFF. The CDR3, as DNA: TGCAGCGTTCTTGGGGGGCCAAGGTCAACTAATGAAAAACTGTTTTTT.